This T cell receptor beta chain derives from a study of T-cell reconstitution after alpha-beta-depleted transplantation in children. Whole-study findings and limits: Where alpha-beta T cells came from about two months after transplant was reportedly several hundred expanded graft clones. Surviving recipient cells, namely T cells and thymic progenitors, were the source of high day-60 TCRbeta diversity in some patients. A year post-transplant, T-cell counts and diversity derived mostly from newly produced T cells.

The CDR3 has 15 residues. Germline CDR1 and CDR2: MNHNS and SASEGT. Trimming cost V 6 bases and J 3 bases; bases outside gene matches: 5. Unique molecular identifiers were used in preparing the TCRbeta library. TCRdb reprocessed the PCR reads via MiXCR and lists one record per CDR3 protein. Here the sample spans 90,000 to 120,000 distinct CDR3 sequences, 5% to 8% being singletons. As for this clonotype: Its antigen is as yet unknown.

The input for sequencing was PBMCs, mostly from graft donor cells, taken 360 days after TCRalphabeta/CD19-depleted stem cell transplant. The source is a male patient under 10 years old who had a stem cell transplant for acute lymphoblastic leukemia, so the T cells may come from the graft donor. This chain uses TRBV6-1 with TRBJ2-6; 7 nucleotides align to TRBD1. CDR3 bases: TGTGCCAGCAGAAACAGGGGACGTGGGGCCAACGTCCTGACTTTC. It yields the protein CASRNRGRGANVLTF.